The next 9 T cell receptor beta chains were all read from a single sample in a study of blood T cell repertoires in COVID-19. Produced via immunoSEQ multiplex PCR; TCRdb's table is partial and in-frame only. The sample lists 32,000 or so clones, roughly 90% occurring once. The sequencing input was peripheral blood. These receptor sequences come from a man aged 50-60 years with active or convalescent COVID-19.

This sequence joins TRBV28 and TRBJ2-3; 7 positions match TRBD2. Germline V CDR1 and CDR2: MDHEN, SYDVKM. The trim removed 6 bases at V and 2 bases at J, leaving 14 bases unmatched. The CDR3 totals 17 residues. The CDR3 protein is CASSQRMASGPTDTQYF. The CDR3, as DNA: TGTGCCAGCAGCCAAAGGATGGCTAGCGGTCCCACAGATACGCAGTATTTT.

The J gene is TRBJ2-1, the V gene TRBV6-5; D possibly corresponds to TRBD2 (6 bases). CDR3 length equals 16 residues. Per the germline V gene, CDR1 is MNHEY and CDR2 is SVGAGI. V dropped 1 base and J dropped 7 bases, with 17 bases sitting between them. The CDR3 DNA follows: TGTGCCAGCAGTTACTGGGATGCTAGCGTTGGGAATGAGCAGTTCTTC. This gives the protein CASSYWDASVGNEQFF.

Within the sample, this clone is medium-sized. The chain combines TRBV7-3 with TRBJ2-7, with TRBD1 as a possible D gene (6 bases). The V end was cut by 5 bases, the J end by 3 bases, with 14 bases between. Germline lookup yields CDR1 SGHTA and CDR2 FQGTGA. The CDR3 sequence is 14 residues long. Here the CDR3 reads CASSPTGHGYEQYF. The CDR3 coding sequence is TGTGCCAGCAGCCCGACAGGTCATGGCTACGAGCAGTACTTC.

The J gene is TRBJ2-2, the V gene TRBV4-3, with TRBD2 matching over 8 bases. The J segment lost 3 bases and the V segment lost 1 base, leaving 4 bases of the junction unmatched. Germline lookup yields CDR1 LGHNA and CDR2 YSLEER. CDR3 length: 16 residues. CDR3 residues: CASSQGGTSYTGELFF. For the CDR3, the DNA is TGCGCCAGCAGCCAAGGTGGGACTAGTTACACCGGGGAGCTGTTTTTT.

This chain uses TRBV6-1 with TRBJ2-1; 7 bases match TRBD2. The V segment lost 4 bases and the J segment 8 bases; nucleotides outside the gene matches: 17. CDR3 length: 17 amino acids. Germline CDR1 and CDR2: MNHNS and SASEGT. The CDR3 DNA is TGTGCCAGCAGTGGCCTACTAGCGTCGGGATTTCACCATGAGCAGTTCTTC. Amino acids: CASSGLLASGFHHEQFF.

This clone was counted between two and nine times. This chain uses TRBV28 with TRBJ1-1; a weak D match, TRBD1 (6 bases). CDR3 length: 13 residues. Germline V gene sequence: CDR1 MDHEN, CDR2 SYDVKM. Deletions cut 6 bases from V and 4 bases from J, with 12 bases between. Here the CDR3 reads CASRNRVGTEAFF. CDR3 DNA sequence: TGTGCCAGCAGAAACAGGGTGGGCACTGAAGCTTTCTTT.

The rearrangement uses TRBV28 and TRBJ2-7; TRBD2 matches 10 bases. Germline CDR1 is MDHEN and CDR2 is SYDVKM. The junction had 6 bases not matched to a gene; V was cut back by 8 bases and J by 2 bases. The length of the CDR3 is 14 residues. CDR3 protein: CASQGSGRAYEQYF. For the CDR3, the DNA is TGTGCCAGCCAGGGGAGCGGGAGGGCCTACGAGCAGTACTTC.

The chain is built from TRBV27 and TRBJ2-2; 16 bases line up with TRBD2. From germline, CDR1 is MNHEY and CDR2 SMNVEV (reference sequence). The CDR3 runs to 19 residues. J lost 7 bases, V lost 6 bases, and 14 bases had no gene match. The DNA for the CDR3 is TGTGCCAGCAGCGGTTGGTCGGGACTAGCGGGAGGGCAGGACGGGGAGCTGTTTTTT. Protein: CASSGWSGLAGGQDGELFF.

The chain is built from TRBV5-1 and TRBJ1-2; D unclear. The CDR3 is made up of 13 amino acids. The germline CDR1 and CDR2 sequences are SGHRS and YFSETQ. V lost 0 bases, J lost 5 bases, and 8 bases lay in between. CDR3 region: CASSLAMQYGYTF. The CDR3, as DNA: TGCGCCAGCAGCTTGGCGATGCAGTATGGCTACACCTTC.